Presented here are 17 T cell receptor beta chains from one specimen sequenced in a study of T cell repertoires in cytomegalovirus infection. MiXCR was run by TCRdb on the reads, yielding one entry per CDR3 protein. The sample records about 450,000 distinct CDR3 sequences, approximately 33% being singletons. The specimen sequenced was PBMCs. These receptors originate from a human donor in good health (CMV status not recorded). Some clones in this sample may be carry-over from other donors' samples.

The chain combines TRBV7-2 with TRBJ1-5; TRBD1 aligns across 7 bases. The V and J ends lost 3 bases and 4 bases, in that order; junction bases with no gene match: 6. The CDR3 totals 15 residues. Germline CDR1 is SGHTA and CDR2 is FQGNSA. DNA of the CDR3: TGTGCCAGCAGCTTCCGGGACAGAGGTAATCAGCCCCAGCATTTT. It codes for CASSFRDRGNQPQHF.

The chain couples TRBV14 to TRBJ1-1, with D unclear. Germline V gives CDR1 SGHDN, CDR2 FVKESK. V lost 0 bases, J lost 6 bases, and 14 bases lay in between. The CDR3 spans 15 residues. CDR3 sequence: CASSQDPSQIAEAFF. CDR3 sequence (DNA): TGTGCCAGCAGCCAAGATCCCAGCCAGATTGCTGAAGCTTTCTTT.

The rearrangement links TRBV7-2 to TRBJ1-4, with D possibly matching TRBD1 (5 bases). Per germline, CDR1 SGHTA and CDR2 FQGNSA. The CDR3 is 15 residues long. Trimming removed 4 bases from V and 6 bases from J, with 15 bases in between. The CDR3 bases are TGTGCCAGCAGCTACAGGACAAGCAGGGATGAAAAACTGTTTTTT. This translates into CASSYRTSRDEKLFF.

This clonotype has ten or more counts. V is TRBV20-1 and J is TRBJ2-7; a possible D gene is TRBD2 (6 bases). Germline V CDR1 and CDR2: DFQATT, SNEGSKA (reference sequence). V lost 3 bases, J lost 6 bases, and 9 bases lay in between. CDR3 length: 11 amino acids. CDR3 protein: CSASRTTEQYF. CDR3 DNA sequence: TGCAGTGCTAGCAGGACTACCGAGCAGTACTTC.

The chain links TRBV20-1 to TRBJ2-1; D is ambiguous. The CDR3 is made up of 12 amino acids. Per germline, CDR1 DFQATT and CDR2 SNEGSKA (reference sequence). The ends were cut back, 4 bases at V and 8 bases at J, with 12 bases in the middle. The CDR3 sequence is CSAIFSGDEQFF. The DNA for the CDR3 is TGCAGTGCTATATTCTCGGGCGATGAGCAGTTCTTC.

This clonotype was observed once. The chain uses TRBV2 and TRBJ1-5; D gene ambiguous. V was pared by 2 bases and J by 6 bases, with 14 bases between. This CDR3 region has 15 residues. Germline lookup yields CDR1 SNHLY and CDR2 FYNNEI. CDR3 nucleotide sequence: TGTGCCAGCAGTGAAAGTCAGGCCGGGAGTCAGCCCCAGCATTTT. Amino acids: CASSESQAGSQPQHF.

The chain couples TRBV20-1 to TRBJ2-7; D is unresolved. Trimming left V 3 bases short and J 5 bases short, with 8 bases between. The CDR3 extends over 11 amino acids. CDR1 is DFQATT and CDR2 is SNEGSKA in the germline V gene (reference sequence). CDR3 loop: CSARSLNEQYF. The CDR3 DNA is TGCAGTGCTAGGTCCCTCAACGAGCAGTACTTC.

This clonotype was recorded at least ten times. The V and J genes are TRBV11-2 and TRBJ2-7, with 10 positions matching TRBD1. V gave up 3 bases and J gave up 3 bases; unmatched junction bases: 5. CDR3 length: 15 amino acids. Per germline, CDR1 SGHAT and CDR2 FQNNGV. The CDR3 sequence is CASSFDRGPFYEQYF. CDR3 DNA sequence: TGTGCCAGCAGCTTCGACAGGGGGCCATTCTACGAGCAGTACTTC.

This clonotype was seen a handful of times. This chain connects TRBV19 to TRBJ1-1; D remains ambiguous. The CDR3 totals 14 residues. Per the germline V gene, CDR1 is LNHDA and CDR2 is SQIVND (reference sequence). Trimming shortened V by 4 bases and J by 3 bases, and 12 bases separated the two germline ends. The CDR3 DNA reads as TGTGCCAGTAGTAACCGGGTACGTGACACTGAAGCTTTCTTT. Its translation: CASSNRVRDTEAFF.

This clonotype occurred a few times. The chain carries TRBV4-1 and TRBJ2-3; D unresolved. The CDR3 totals 14 residues. The V end lost 0 bases, the J end lost 3 bases, and 7 bases lay between the germline ends. The germline V gene has CDR1 MGHRA and CDR2 YSYEKL. In DNA, the CDR3 is TGCGCCAGCAGCCAAGAGCAGAGAACAGATACGCAGTATTTT. Translating it yields CASSQEQRTDTQYF.

Details on this clonotype: An end of the junction does not agree with germline; a read error may underlie this. J is TRBJ2-3 and V is TRBV27, with TRBD2 as a possible D gene (6 bases). CDR3 size: 15 residues. Germline V gene lookup returns CDR1 MNHEY and CDR2 SMNVEV (reference sequence). CDR3: CASSLSGLRTDKQYF. In DNA form, the CDR3 reads TGTGCCAGCAGTTTATCGGGACTTCGCACAGATAAGCAGTATTTT.

This clonotype was seen many times. This chain links TRBV7-2 with TRBJ1-4, with 8 bases aligning to TRBD1. This CDR3 region has 14 residues. With V trimmed by 3 bases and J by 8 bases, 5 bases remained unmatched. CDR1 and CDR2 (germline): SGHTA, FQGNSA. The CDR3 DNA is TGTGCCAGCAGCTTGACAGGGGCCGGGGAAAAACTGTTTTTT. It codes for CASSLTGAGEKLFF.

The genes are TRBV7-8 and TRBJ1-4; 7 nucleotides align to TRBD1. Germline V gene lookup returns CDR1 SGHVS and CDR2 FQNEAQ. The CDR3 is made up of 12 amino acids. V shed 8 bases and J 5 bases; nucleotides not matched to a gene: 2. The CDR3 DNA reads TGTGCCAGCGTGACAGGGAATGAAAAACTGTTTTTT. Translating it yields CASVTGNEKLFF.

On this clonotype itself: This may stem from a read error, because a much larger clone lies one nucleotide away. No conserved phenylalanine or tryptophan is present at the end of the CDR3, so a read error is the likely explanation. CDR3 coding DNA: TGTGCCAGCAGCTTAGTAGTTGGGGGGGGCCAGCCCCAGCATTTG. Residues: CASSLVVGGGQPQHL. This chain connects TRBV7-6 to TRBJ1-5; D is perhaps TRBD1 (6 bases). Per the germline V gene, CDR1 is SGHVS and CDR2 is FNYEAQ. This CDR3 region has 15 residues. With 1 base removed from V and 7 bases from J, the gap between germline ends came to 14 bases.

This clonotype occurred a few times. The CDR3 region has the DNA TGTGCCAGCAGCTCCATTACCGGGACAGGGCCCGAAAAACTGTTTTTT. It translates to CASSSITGTGPEKLFF. The V gene is TRBV7-6, the J gene TRBJ1-4; 9 bases align to TRBD1. Germline CDR1 and CDR2: SGHVS and FNYEAQ. This CDR3 spans 16 amino acids. The ends lost 4 bases at V and 8 bases at J; junction bases unmatched: 11.

The table lists this clonotype with many counts. The DNA of the CDR3 is TGTGCCAGCAGCTCCGAACAGGGGGCAATCTACGAGCAGTACTTC. Protein sequence: CASSSEQGAIYEQYF. The V gene is TRBV7-2, the J gene TRBJ2-7, with 9 nucleotides matching TRBD1. Germline values: CDR1 SGHTA, CDR2 FQGNSA. CDR3 length equals 15 residues. J lost 3 bases, V lost 4 bases, and 7 bases had no gene match.

This rearrangement joins TRBV6-5 to TRBJ2-1; 12 bases are a match to TRBD2. Germline assignment: CDR1 MNHEY and CDR2 SVGAGI. V lost 7 bases, J lost 4 bases, and 2 bases stayed unmatched. There are 14 residues in the CDR3. The DNA for the CDR3 is TGTGCCAGCACCACTAGCGGGGGGTACAATGAGCAGTTCTTC. Protein product: CASTTSGGYNEQFF.